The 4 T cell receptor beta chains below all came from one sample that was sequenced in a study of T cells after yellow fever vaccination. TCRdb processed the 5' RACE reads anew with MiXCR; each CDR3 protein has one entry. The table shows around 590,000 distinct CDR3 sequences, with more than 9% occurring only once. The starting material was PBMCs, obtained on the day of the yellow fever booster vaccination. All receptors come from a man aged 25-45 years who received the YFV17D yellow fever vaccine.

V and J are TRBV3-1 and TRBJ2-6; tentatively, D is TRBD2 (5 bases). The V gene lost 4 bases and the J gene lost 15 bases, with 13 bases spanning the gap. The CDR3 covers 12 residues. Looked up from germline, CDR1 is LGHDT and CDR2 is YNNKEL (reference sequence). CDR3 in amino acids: CASSRAEAPLTF. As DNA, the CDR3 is TGTGCCAGCAGCCGGGCGGAGGCGCCCCTGACTTTC. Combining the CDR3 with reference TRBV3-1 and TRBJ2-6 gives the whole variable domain DTAVSQTPKYLVTQMGNDKSIKCEQNLGHDTMYWYKQDSKKFLKIMFSYNNKELIINETVPNRFSPKSPDKAHLNLHINSLELGDSAVYFCASSRAEAPLTFGAGSRLTVL.

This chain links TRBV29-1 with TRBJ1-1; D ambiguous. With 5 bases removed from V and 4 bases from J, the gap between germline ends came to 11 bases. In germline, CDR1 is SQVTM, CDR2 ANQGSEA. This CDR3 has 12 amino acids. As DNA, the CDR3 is TGCAGCGTTCTGGCAATCGGCACTGAAGCTTTCTTT. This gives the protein CSVLAIGTEAFF.

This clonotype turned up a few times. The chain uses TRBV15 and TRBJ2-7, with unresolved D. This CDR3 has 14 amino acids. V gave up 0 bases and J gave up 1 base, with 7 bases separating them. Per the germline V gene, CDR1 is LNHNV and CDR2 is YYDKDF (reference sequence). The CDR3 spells CATSRDKPSYEQYF. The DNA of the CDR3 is TGTGCCACCAGCAGAGACAAGCCATCCTACGAGCAGTACTTC. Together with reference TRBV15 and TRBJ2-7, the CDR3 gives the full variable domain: DAMVIQNPRYQVTQFGKPVTLSCSQTLNHNVMYWYQQKSSQAPKLLFHYYDKDFNNEADTPDNFQSRRPNTSFCFLDIRSPGLGDTAMYLCATSRDKPSYEQYFGPGTRLTVT.

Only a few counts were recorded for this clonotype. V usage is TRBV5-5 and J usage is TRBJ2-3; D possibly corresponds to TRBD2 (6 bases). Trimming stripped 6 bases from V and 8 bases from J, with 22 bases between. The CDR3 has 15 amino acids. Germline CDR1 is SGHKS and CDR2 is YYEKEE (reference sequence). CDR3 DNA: TGTGCCAGCATTTCCTCTAGCGCCACGCGCCGTACGCAGTATTTT. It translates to CASISSSATRRTQYF.